This TCR beta chain was found in a study of OX40 agonist ivuxolimab in advanced cancers. Turning to the study itself: The study gave patients intravenous ivuxolimab at 0.01 to 10 mg/kg every 2 weeks. Dose-escalation cases comprised hepatocellular carcinoma, melanoma, renal cell or head and neck cancer. Points from the study as a whole: Some patients without response likewise showed low normalized clonal expansion. Among the lowest levels of clonal expansion were found in partial responders at 0.1-3.0 mg/kg.

V was clipped by 5 bases and J by 3 bases, with 17 bases between them. There are 15 residues in the CDR3. The germline V gene has CDR1 LNHDA and CDR2 SQIVND (reference sequence). Comment on this clone: As yet, its antigen is unknown.

This table comes from immunoSEQ multiplex PCR, and its TCRdb copy is limited to in-frame clones, with some not included. The sample has tens of thousands of clones, about 88% seen once. This clonotype originated in an adult with an advanced solid tumor such as melanoma, head and neck, liver or kidney cancer. The genes are TRBV19 and TRBJ2-7; D uncertain. The material was CD4+ or CD8+ T cells sorted from blood, obtained in a trial of the OX40 agonist ivuxolimab. CDR3 DNA: TGTGCCAGTAGTCCTCGGACCGGAAACCTCTACGAGCAGTACTTC. This translates into CASSPRTGNLYEQYF.